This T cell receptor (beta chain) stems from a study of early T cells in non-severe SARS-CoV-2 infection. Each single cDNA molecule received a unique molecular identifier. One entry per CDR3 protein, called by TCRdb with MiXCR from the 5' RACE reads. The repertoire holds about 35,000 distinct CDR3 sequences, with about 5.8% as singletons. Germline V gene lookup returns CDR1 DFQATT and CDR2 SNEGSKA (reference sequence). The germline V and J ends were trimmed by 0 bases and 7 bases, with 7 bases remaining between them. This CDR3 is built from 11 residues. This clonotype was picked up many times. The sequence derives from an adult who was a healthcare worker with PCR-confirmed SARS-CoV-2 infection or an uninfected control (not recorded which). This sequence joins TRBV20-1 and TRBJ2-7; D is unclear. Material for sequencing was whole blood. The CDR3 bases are TGCAGTGCTAGAGACCAAGAGGAGCAGTACTTC. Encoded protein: CSARDQEEQYF.